A single sample is the source of the 26 T cell receptor beta chains below, sequenced in a study of breast tumors, draining lymph nodes, adjacent tissues. TCRdb reprocessed the multiplex PCR reads via MiXCR and lists one record per CDR3 protein. Of about 13,000 distinct CDR3 sequences listed, 50% were seen once; the top ten hold roughly 37%. Sequencing was carried out using tumor-adjacent breast tissue. All receptors come from a female donor with breast cancer. Some clones in this sample may be carry-over from other donors' samples.

The J gene is TRBJ1-5, the V gene TRBV24-1, with D hard to call. V shed 3 bases and J shed 9 bases, with 14 bases lying between them. Germline V gene lookup returns CDR1 KGHDR and CDR2 SFDVKD. This CDR3 region has 14 residues. The chain's CDR3 is CATSDTQTKAPQHF. CDR3 coding DNA: TGTGCCACCAGTGATACTCAGACCAAGGCGCCCCAGCATTTT.

On this clonotype itself: This sequence may be a read error, since a much larger clone differs from it by one base. The chain is built from TRBV6-1 and TRBJ2-4; D gene uncertain. CDR3 size: 14 residues. Germline loops: CDR1 MNHNS, CDR2 SASEGT. Trimming removed 7 bases at V and 7 bases at J, with 17 bases between. DNA of the CDR3: TGTGCCAGCACCCCCAACGGACCCGGCAACATTCAGTACTTC. This translates into CASTPNGPGNIQYF.

The V call is TRBV18, the J call TRBJ2-1, with D perhaps TRBD2 (5 bases). The CDR3 sequence is 19 residues long. Germline CDR1 and CDR2: KGHSH and LQKENI. V shed 8 bases and J shed 4 bases, with 30 bases lying between them. CDR3 in amino acids: CASSMAGEDVRLLYNEQFF. CDR3 DNA sequence: TGTGCCAGCAGTATGGCGGGTGAGGACGTACGTCTACTGTACAATGAGCAGTTCTTC.

This clonotype was counted at least ten times. The chain combines TRBV29-1 with TRBJ1-1; D perhaps matches TRBD1 (5 bases). The germline CDR1 and CDR2 sequences are SQVTM and ANQGSEA. Deletions cut 3 bases from V and 0 bases from J, with 8 bases between. The CDR3 is 13 amino acids. CDR3 in DNA: TGCAGCGTTGATCAGGGCGTGAACACTGAAGCTTTCTTT. This translates into CSVDQGVNTEAFF.

The chain recombines TRBV15 with TRBJ2-2, with 14 bases matching TRBD2. CDR3 length equals 17 residues. V was pared by 2 bases and J by 6 bases, with 5 bases of the junction left unmatched. Per the germline V gene, CDR1 is LNHNV and CDR2 is YYDKDF (reference sequence). The chain's CDR3 is CATSRPGLAGVAGELFF. The CDR3 coding sequence is TGTGCCACCAGCAGACCGGGACTAGCGGGAGTGGCCGGGGAGCTGTTTTTT.

In regard to this clonotype: A single base separates this from a much larger clone, so it may be a read error. V and J are TRBV7-3 and TRBJ1-6, with unresolved D. CDR1 is SGHTA and CDR2 is FQGTGA in the germline V gene. The CDR3 runs to 13 residues. As DNA, the CDR3 is TGTGCCAGCAGCTTAGACATAAATTCACCCCTCCGCTTT. It codes for CASSLDINSPLRF.

This clonotype is medium-sized. This chain uses TRBV4-3 with TRBJ2-7; unclear D gene. V lost 0 bases, J lost 4 bases, and 13 bases lay in between. The CDR3 spans 15 residues. Per germline, CDR1 LGHNA and CDR2 YSLEER. CDR3 nucleotide sequence: TGCGCCAGCAGCCAAGATTTTAAGGGCTTGTACGAGCAGTACTTC. Translation: CASSQDFKGLYEQYF.

This clonotype was counted only a few times. This sequence joins TRBV30 and TRBJ2-3; 7 bases agree with TRBD2. The V gene end was trimmed by 0 bases and the J gene end by 10 bases; junction bases not matched to a gene: 7. Germline CDR1 GTSNPN, CDR2 SVGIG (reference sequence). This CDR3 is built from 13 residues. In nucleotides, the CDR3 is TGTGCCTGGAGTGTCGGCGGGGGTCTCCCGCAGTATTTT. Its translation: CAWSVGGGLPQYF.

This chain connects TRBV6-5 to TRBJ1-2, with D perhaps matching TRBD1 (6 bases). The germline V and J ends were trimmed by 6 bases and 2 bases, with 10 bases remaining between them. The CDR3 has 13 amino acids. Per the germline V gene, CDR1 is MNHEY and CDR2 is SVGAGI. The CDR3 DNA sequence: TGTGCCAGCAGGCCCGGGACAAACTATGGCTACACCTTC. It yields the protein CASRPGTNYGYTF.

Only a few counts were recorded for this clonotype. The V and J genes are TRBV5-8 and TRBJ2-7, with 8 bases fitting TRBD2. The CDR3 has 14 residues. Germline CDR1 reads SGHTS; CDR2 reads YDEGEE. V trimming: 1 base; J trimming: 7 bases; junction bases outside the gene matches: 7. The CDR3: CASSLYGGAGEQYV. The CDR3 DNA reads as TGTGCCAGCAGCTTGTACGGGGGGGCGGGTGAGCAGTACGTC.

By sample share, this clonotype is medium-sized (0.01 to 0.1%). The J gene is TRBJ2-1, the V gene TRBV2, with 9 bases lining up with TRBD1. Looked up from germline, CDR1 is SNHLY and CDR2 is FYNNEI. V was pared by 4 bases and J by 10 bases, with 8 bases of the junction left unmatched. The CDR3 consists of 14 residues. The chain's CDR3 is CASSGWGQGGEQFF. The CDR3 region has the DNA TGTGCCAGCAGTGGTTGGGGACAGGGCGGCGAGCAGTTCTTC.

V is TRBV7-2 and J is TRBJ2-2, with D possibly called TRBD1 or TRBD2 (5 bases each). V was pared by 2 bases and J by 6 bases, with 13 bases between. This CDR3 has 15 residues. Germline V lookup: CDR1 SGHTA, CDR2 FQGNSA. The CDR3 sequence is CASSLLIGDAGELFF. CDR3 DNA: TGTGCCAGCAGCTTACTTATAGGGGACGCCGGGGAGCTGTTTTTT.

Within the sample, this clonotype is medium-sized. The chain carries TRBV2 and TRBJ1-2; 7 bases fit TRBD1. CDR1 is SNHLY, CDR2 FYNNEI, per germline. The CDR3 runs to 17 residues. With V trimmed by 3 bases and J by 4 bases, 14 bases remained unmatched. The CDR3 protein is CASSDGTVSEETYGYTF. The DNA for the CDR3 is TGTGCCAGCAGTGATGGGACAGTGAGTGAGGAAACCTATGGCTACACCTTC.

This clonotype was picked up a small number of times. This rearrangement joins TRBV20-1 to TRBJ2-7; the match to TRBD1 covers 7 bases. The CDR3 totals 13 residues. V lost 1 base and J lost 2; bases outside the gene matches: 2. The germline V gene encodes CDR1 DFQATT and CDR2 SNEGSKA (reference sequence). CDR3 sequence reads: CSARGDRTYEQYF. The CDR3 nucleotides read TGCAGTGCTAGAGGGGACAGAACCTACGAGCAGTACTTC.

The genes are TRBV2 and TRBJ1-5, with D possibly TRBD1 on 6 matching bases. CDR1 is SNHLY, CDR2 FYNNEI, per germline. V lost 5 bases and J 0 bases, leaving 11 bases between the germline ends. This CDR3 contains 15 residues. CDR3 residues: CASSPTGNSNQPQHF. The CDR3 DNA sequence: TGTGCCAGCAGTCCTACAGGGAATAGCAATCAGCCCCAGCATTTT.

Many counts were recorded for this clonotype. The chain has TRBV9 and TRBJ2-3, with D perhaps TRBD1 (6 bases). Trimming took off 3 bases at V and 5 bases at J, with 10 bases between the two ends. Germline lookup yields CDR1 SGDLS and CDR2 YYNGEE. The CDR3 runs to 13 residues. CDR3 residues: CASSEGDEDTQYF. The DNA for the CDR3 is TGTGCCAGCAGCGAGGGGGATGAAGATACGCAGTATTTT.

The V gene is TRBV5-1, the J gene TRBJ2-7; maybe TRBD1 (5 bases). CDR1 and CDR2 (germline): SGHRS, YFSETQ. This CDR3 region has 13 residues. Between the trimmed V and J ends, which lost 4 bases and 3 bases, there was a span of 11 bases. The CDR3 spells CASSAGPVYEQYF. As DNA, the CDR3 is TGCGCCAGCAGCGCAGGGCCGGTCTACGAGCAGTACTTC.

This clonotype was seen a single time. This sequence joins TRBV12-3 or TRBV12-4 and TRBJ2-7; 10 bases are shared with TRBD2. Germline trimming cut 6 bases from V and 4 bases from J; bases unmatched to any gene: 18. This CDR3 is 18 amino acids long. DNA of the CDR3: TGTGCCAGCAGCGCTGACCTTGGGGCTAGCGGGAGTTCTTACGAGCAGTACTTC. Protein: CASSADLGASGSSYEQYF.

By sample fraction, this clonotype is medium-sized (0.01 to 0.1%). This rearrangement joins TRBV20-1 to TRBJ2-1; 9 nucleotides align to TRBD2. This CDR3 comprises 14 residues. V was clipped by 2 bases and J by 10 bases; unmatched bases: 9. Germline V gives CDR1 DFQATT, CDR2 SNEGSKA (reference sequence). Here the CDR3 DNA reads TGCAGTGCTAGATTGGCGGGAGGGTTTGGGGAGCAGTTCTTC. This translates into CSARLAGGFGEQFF.

J is TRBJ1-3 and V is TRBV20-1; D might be TRBD1 (6 bases). Per the germline V gene, CDR1 is DFQATT and CDR2 is SNEGSKA (reference sequence). CDR3 length equals 13 residues. V gave up 4 bases and J gave up 6 bases, with 13 bases separating them. The chain's CDR3 is CSATRGGENTIYF. The CDR3 DNA sequence: TGCAGTGCTACGAGAGGGGGGGAAAACACCATATATTTT.

The J gene is TRBJ1-1, the V gene TRBV11-2; the D is unclear. V lost 0 bases, J lost 1 base, and 3 bases lay in between. This CDR3 comprises 13 residues. CDR1 and CDR2 from the germline V gene are SGHAT and FQNNGV. The CDR3 DNA reads TGTGCCAGCAGCTTAGAGCCGAACACTGAAGCTTTCTTT. Translating it yields CASSLEPNTEAFF.

This clonotype has a count of ten or more. J is TRBJ1-6 and V is TRBV7-8; D perhaps matches TRBD1 (5 bases). Trimming pared 5 bases from V and 10 bases from J, leaving 12 bases between. Germline-derived CDR1 and CDR2 are SGHVS and FQNEAQ. The CDR3 length is 13 residues. The CDR3 loop is CASSVLRDSPLHF. In nucleotides, the CDR3 is TGTGCCAGCAGCGTACTCAGGGACTCACCCCTCCACTTT. Full variable domain (outside the CDR3, taken from reference TRBV7-8 and TRBJ1-6): GAGVSQSPRYKVAKRGQDVALRCDPISGHVSLFWYQQALGQGPEFLTYFQNEAQLDKSGLPSDRFFAERPEGSVSTLKIQRTQQEDSAVYLCASSVLRDSPLHFGNGTRLTVT.

This clonotype was recorded many times. The CDR3 is CSARDPQGIAETQYF. In DNA, the CDR3 is TGCAGTGCTAGAGATCCACAGGGGATTGCAGAGACCCAGTACTTC. The chain is built from TRBV20-1 and TRBJ2-5; 7 bases are shared with TRBD1. Trimming cost V 0 bases and J 4 bases; bases outside gene matches: 8. This CDR3 is 15 amino acids long. Per the germline V gene, CDR1 is DFQATT and CDR2 is SNEGSKA (reference sequence).

This chain uses TRBV19 with TRBJ1-2, with D tentatively TRBD1 (6 bases). There are 13 residues in the CDR3. The V gene's germline CDR1 is LNHDA and CDR2 SQIVND (reference sequence). V shed 3 bases and J shed 4 bases, with 9 bases lying between them. The CDR3 nucleotides read TGTGCCAGTAGTATCAGACAGGCCTATGGCTACACCTTC. It is translated as CASSIRQAYGYTF.

This chain joins TRBV2 and TRBJ2-7; TRBD1 matches 9 bases. The CDR3 is 14 residues long. V was pared by 7 bases and J by 2 bases, with 6 bases of the junction left unmatched. CDR1 and CDR2 from the germline V gene are SNHLY and FYNNEI. In DNA, the CDR3 is TGTGCCAGCAAACCGGACAGGGGAACCTACGAGCAGTACTTC. Translation gives CASKPDRGTYEQYF. Filled out from reference TRBV2 and TRBJ2-7, the complete variable domain reads EPEVTQTPSHQVTQMGQEVILRCVPISNHLYFYWYRQILGQKVEFLVSFYNNEISEKSEIFDDQFSVERPDGSNFTLKIRSTKLEDSAMYFCASKPDRGTYEQYFGPGTRLTVT.

DNA of the CDR3: TGCGCCAGCAGCTTGGGGGTCAATAGCAATCAGCCCCAGCATTTT. Amino acids: CASSLGVNSNQPQHF. This chain connects TRBV5-1 to TRBJ1-5; D unresolved. There are 15 residues in the CDR3. The V end lost 0 bases, the J end lost 0 bases, and 7 bases lay between the germline ends. The V gene's germline CDR1 is SGHRS and CDR2 YFSETQ.